These 29 T cell receptor beta chains share one sample of origin, sequenced in a study of OX40 agonist ivuxolimab in advanced cancers. The data were produced by immunoSEQ multiplex PCR, yet TCRdb's version contains in-frame clones alone and is incomplete. The table has approximately 61,000 clones, roughly 80% seen once; the top ten hold 1.9%. The source was CD4+ or CD8+ T cells sorted from blood, collected in a trial of the OX40 agonist ivuxolimab. The receptors stem from an adult with an advanced solid tumor such as melanoma, head and neck, liver or kidney cancer.

The chain recombines TRBV2 with TRBJ1-2; possibly TRBD1 for D (6 bases). Germline CDR1 is SNHLY and CDR2 is FYNNEI. This CDR3 has 15 residues. The V gene lost 3 bases and the J gene lost 7 bases, with 18 bases spanning the gap. The CDR3 sequence is CASSEGQRGIIGYTF. CDR3 DNA sequence: TGTGCCAGCAGTGAGGGACAACGGGGTATCATTGGCTACACCTTC.

The J gene is TRBJ2-7, the V gene TRBV14; D ambiguous. Trimming left V 2 bases short and J 7 bases short, with 12 bases between. Germline V lookup: CDR1 SGHDN, CDR2 FVKESK. The CDR3 has 13 residues. CDR3 region: CASSQQVRSEQYV. Written as DNA, the CDR3 is TGTGCCAGCAGCCAACAGGTCCGGAGTGAGCAGTACGTC.

DNA for the CDR3: TGCGCCAGCAGCGCAACCGGGACAGGGGGGGATACGCAGTATTTT. It codes for CASSATGTGGDTQYF. The chain couples TRBV5-1 to TRBJ2-3; 11 bases match TRBD1. V dropped 4 bases and J dropped 6; count of bases not matched to a gene: 7. The CDR3 loop spans 15 amino acids. In germline, CDR1 is SGHRS, CDR2 YFSETQ.

The rearrangement uses TRBV4-2 and TRBJ1-2; no definite D call. There are 17 residues in the CDR3. Germline CDR1 reads LGHNA; CDR2 reads YNFKEQ. The V end lost 0 bases, the J end lost 8 bases, and 22 bases lay between the germline ends. Written as DNA, the CDR3 is TGTGCCAGCAGCCAAGATATTAGGGCAGCTTCTTCGAGCGGCTACACCTTC. Amino acid sequence: CASSQDIRAASSSGYTF.

The gene calls are TRBV2 and TRBJ1-1; 8 nucleotides agree with TRBD1. Germline loops: CDR1 SNHLY, CDR2 FYNNEI. V lost 6 bases, J lost 1 base, and 1 base stayed unmatched. The CDR3 sequence is 13 residues long. CDR3 residues: CASRGTGNTEAFF. The CDR3 nucleotides are TGTGCCAGCAGGGGGACAGGGAACACTGAAGCTTTCTTT.

The chain couples TRBV27 to TRBJ2-7; 9 bases match TRBD1. This CDR3 spans 15 amino acids. V gave up 6 bases and J gave up 3 bases; unmatched junction bases: 9. CDR1 is MNHEY, CDR2 SMNVEV, per germline (reference sequence). CDR3 DNA sequence: TGTGCCAGCAGACGGGATGGACAGGGGCACTACGAGCAGTACTTC. Its protein product is CASRRDGQGHYEQYF.

The rearrangement joins TRBV7-5 to TRBJ2-1; TRBD2, as called in the table, went unchecked against the DNA. TRBV7-5 is described as a pseudogene. CDR3 length: 15 amino acids. The chain's CDR3 is CASSLEGEGYNEQFF. CDR3 DNA sequence: TGTGCCAGCAGCTTAGAGGGAGAGGGCTACAATGAGCAGTTCTTC.

V is TRBV29-1 and J is TRBJ1-2; D gene ambiguous. There are 15 residues in the CDR3. In germline, CDR1 is SQVTM, CDR2 ANQGSEA. Trimming shortened V by 4 bases and J by 1 base, and 16 bases separated the two germline ends. In DNA, the CDR3 is TGCAGCGTTGGGGAGCTTGGCCCCATTAACTATGGCTACACCTTC. Translated: CSVGELGPINYGYTF.

This chain links TRBV10-1 with TRBJ2-5; possibly TRBD1 or TRBD2 for D (5 bases each). The V gene's germline CDR1 is WNHNN and CDR2 SYGVQD (reference sequence). Between the trimmed V and J ends, which lost 4 bases and 5 bases, there was a span of 11 bases. The CDR3 runs 13 residues. The CDR3 is CASSAGWGETQYF. As DNA, the CDR3 is TGCGCCAGCAGTGCCGGATGGGGGGAGACCCAGTACTTC.

The gene calls are TRBV7-2 and TRBJ1-1; D not certain. Between the trimmed V and J ends, which lost 5 bases and 3 bases, there was a span of 13 bases. CDR3 length equals 14 residues. CDR1 is SGHTA and CDR2 is FQGNSA in the germline V gene. The CDR3 here is CASSVKAVDTEAFF. For the CDR3, the DNA is TGTGCCAGCAGCGTCAAGGCCGTGGACACTGAAGCTTTCTTT. The full variable domain, with the rest looked up from reference TRBV7-2 and TRBJ1-1, is GAGVSQSPSNKVTEKGKDVELRCDPISGHTALYWYRQSLGQGLEFLIYFQGNSAPDKSGLPSDRFSAERTGGSVSTLTIQRTQQEDSAVYLCASSVKAVDTEAFFGQGTRLTVV.

This clone has a handful of counts. J is TRBJ2-4 and V is TRBV19, with a weak D call TRBD2 (6 bases). The CDR3 covers 14 residues. V lost 10 bases and J lost 1, with 14 bases in between. Germline-derived CDR1 and CDR2 are LNHDA and SQIVND (reference sequence). The CDR3 region is CATSEVAAKNIQYF. CDR3 in DNA: TGTGCCACTAGCGAGGTAGCGGCCAAAAACATTCAGTACTTC.

The chain employs TRBV19 and TRBJ1-5; D gene uncertain. Between the trimmed V and J ends, which lost 2 bases and 6 bases, there was a span of 5 bases. The CDR3 extends over 12 amino acids. CDR1 LNHDA and CDR2 SQIVND come from the germline V gene (reference sequence). The CDR3: CASSILSQPQHF. CDR3 sequence (DNA): TGTGCCAGTAGTATACTGAGTCAGCCCCAGCATTTT.

J is TRBJ1-4 and V is TRBV19, with D possibly TRBD1 on 5 matching bases. Per the germline V gene, CDR1 is LNHDA and CDR2 is SQIVND (reference sequence). The CDR3 is 18 residues long. Trimming took off 9 bases at V and 2 bases at J, with 25 bases between the two ends. The CDR3 loop reads CASGPWEGVEGTNEKLFF. Here the CDR3 DNA reads TGTGCCAGCGGACCCTGGGAAGGGGTGGAGGGGACTAATGAAAAACTGTTTTTT. The whole variable domain, filled in from reference TRBV19 and TRBJ1-4, reads DGGITQSPKYLFRKEGQNVTLSCEQNLNHDAMYWYRQDPGQGLRLIYYSQIVNDFQKGDIAEGYSVSREKKESFPLTVTSAQKNPTAFYLCASGPWEGVEGTNEKLFFGSGTQLSVL.

V and J are TRBV11-1 and TRBJ1-4; 11 nucleotides match TRBD1. Trimming removed 5 bases from V and 8 bases from J; junction bases left unmatched: 7. The CDR3 runs to 15 residues. CDR1 is SGHAT and CDR2 is FQDESV in the germline V gene (reference sequence). CDR3 residues: CASSIGTGGMEKLFF. The CDR3 nucleotides are TGTGCCAGCAGCATCGGGACAGGGGGTATGGAAAAACTGTTTTTT.

The genes are TRBV30 and TRBJ2-1; 7 bases match TRBD1. The V gene's germline CDR1 is GTSNPN and CDR2 SVGIG (reference sequence). The ends lost 6 bases at V and 3 bases at J; junction bases unmatched: 8. The CDR3 has 14 residues. Here the CDR3 DNA reads TGTGCCTGTCCAAGACAGGGTGTCTACAATGAGCAGTTCTTC. Translating it yields CACPRQGVYNEQFF.

The CDR3 here is CASSQLGQETQYF. CDR3 DNA sequence: TGTGCCAGCAGCCAACTAGGACAAGAGACCCAGTACTTC. The chain uses TRBV14 and TRBJ2-5; no definite D call. V lost 2 bases, J lost 2 bases, and 6 bases lay in between. The CDR3 totals 13 residues. Per germline, CDR1 SGHDN and CDR2 FVKESK.

The chain links TRBV7-2 to TRBJ1-5, with 7 bases matching TRBD1. The CDR3 is 13 residues long. The germline gives CDR1 SGHTA, CDR2 FQGNSA. V gave up 5 bases and J gave up 6 bases; unmatched junction bases: 4. The CDR3: CASSPTGAQPQHF. CDR3 coding DNA: TGTGCCAGCAGCCCAACAGGGGCTCAGCCCCAGCATTTT.

The V call is TRBV23-1, the J call TRBJ1-5, with 11 positions matching TRBD1. TRBV23-1 carries the ORF label, with uncertain function. The length of the CDR3 is 17 residues. The J segment lost 4 bases and the V segment lost 1 base, leaving 6 bases of the junction unmatched. The CDR3 bases are TGCGCCAGCAGTCAATGTTGGGGGACAGGGGGGAATCAGCCCCAGCATTTT. Its translation: CASSQCWGTGGNQPQHF.

The genes are TRBV25-1 and TRBJ2-1; D might be TRBD2 (5 bases). Germline V CDR1 and CDR2: MGHDK, SYGVNS. CDR3 length: 15 residues. V was pared by 0 bases and J by 5 bases, with 11 bases between. The CDR3 loop reads CASSEYPGMDNEQFF. CDR3 DNA sequence: TGTGCCAGCAGTGAATATCCCGGGATGGACAATGAGCAGTTCTTC.

CDR3 in DNA: TGTGCCAGCAGTCTCGGACCTAGCTACGAGCAGTACTTC. Amino acids: CASSLGPSYEQYF. V is TRBV7-9 and J is TRBJ2-7; the D is unclear. V was trimmed by 6 bases and J by 3 bases, leaving 12 bases between them. The CDR3 is 13 amino acids. The germline V gene encodes CDR1 SEHNR and CDR2 FQNEAQ (reference sequence).

The genes are TRBV5-4 and TRBJ1-1; D gene uncertain. CDR3 length: 16 residues. V dropped 5 bases and J dropped 5 bases, with 22 bases sitting between them. CDR1 and CDR2 (germline): SGHNT, YYREEE (reference sequence). The DNA of the CDR3 is TGTGCCAGCAGGAGTCCGGCGGAGGGTTCTCGGACTGAAGCTTTCTTT. Residues: CASRSPAEGSRTEAFF.

This chain uses TRBV5-1 with TRBJ2-3, with D unresolved. CDR1 and CDR2 from the germline V gene are SGHRS and YFSETQ. V lost 4 bases to trimming and J lost 4 bases, with 13 bases between them. CDR3 size: 14 residues. DNA for the CDR3: TGCGCCAGCAGCCCCCGACCGCCATCAGATACGCAGTATTTT. Amino acid sequence: CASSPRPPSDTQYF.

J is TRBJ2-3 and V is TRBV27, with D tentatively TRBD2 (5 bases). V dropped 8 bases and J dropped 5 bases, with 14 bases sitting between them. The germline V gene encodes CDR1 MNHEY and CDR2 SMNVEV (reference sequence). The CDR3 runs to 13 residues. This CDR3 reads CASRWAEGDTQYF. The DNA of the CDR3 is TGTGCCAGCCGGTGGGCTGAGGGAGATACGCAGTATTTT.

The CDR3 is CAWSKGQGTYEQYF. The CDR3, as DNA: TGTGCCTGGAGCAAGGGACAGGGGACCTACGAGCAGTACTTC. The chain recombines TRBV30 with TRBJ2-7, with 10 positions matching TRBD1. Trimming removed 3 bases from V and 2 bases from J; junction bases left unmatched: 4. Germline CDR1 reads GTSNPN; CDR2 reads SVGIG (reference sequence). This CDR3 region has 14 residues.

The gene calls are TRBV2 and TRBJ2-7; TRBD1 matches at 11 bases. Germline V lookup: CDR1 SNHLY, CDR2 FYNNEI. CDR3 length: 14 amino acids. V dropped 7 bases and J dropped 4; count of bases not matched to a gene: 6. The CDR3 loop reads CASTRDRGAYEQYF. CDR3 in DNA: TGTGCCAGCACTCGGGACAGGGGGGCGTACGAGCAGTACTTC.

In the case of this clone: One junction end disagrees with the germline gene, perhaps due to a read error. The rearrangement links TRBV11-3 to TRBJ1-2, with TRBD1 identical over 8 bases. The CDR3 extends over 12 amino acids. Germline V gene data show CDR1 as SGHNT and CDR2 as YENEEA. The CDR3 loop is CASSSETGGSDF. CDR3 nucleotide sequence: TGTGCCAGCAGCTCCGAAACAGGGGGTTCAGACTTC.

The chain joins TRBV5-1 to TRBJ2-3; D perhaps matches TRBD1 (5 bases). The CDR3 has 13 amino acids. Trimming took off 4 bases at V and 3 bases at J, with 9 bases between the two ends. Looked up from germline, CDR1 is SGHRS and CDR2 is YFSETQ. CDR3 loop: CASSMPGTDTQYF. DNA of the CDR3: TGCGCCAGCAGCATGCCAGGGACAGATACGCAGTATTTT.

This rearrangement joins TRBV27 to TRBJ2-7, with D perhaps matching TRBD2 (6 bases). Germline V CDR1 and CDR2: MNHEY, SMNVEV (reference sequence). Deletions cut 5 bases from V and 6 bases from J, with 17 bases between. This CDR3 comprises 14 residues. CDR3 nucleotide sequence: TGTGCCAGCAGTATAACGGGAGCATTTGGCGAGCAGTACTTC. Encoded protein: CASSITGAFGEQYF.

The chain is built from TRBV10-3 and TRBJ1-1; D is uncertain. The V and J ends lost 2 bases and 0 bases respectively, with 10 bases between them. The CDR3 covers 15 residues. Germline CDR1 ENHRY, CDR2 SYGVKD. CDR3 protein: CAISEERELNTEAFF. In DNA, the CDR3 is TGTGCCATCAGTGAGGAGAGGGAACTGAACACTGAAGCTTTCTTT.